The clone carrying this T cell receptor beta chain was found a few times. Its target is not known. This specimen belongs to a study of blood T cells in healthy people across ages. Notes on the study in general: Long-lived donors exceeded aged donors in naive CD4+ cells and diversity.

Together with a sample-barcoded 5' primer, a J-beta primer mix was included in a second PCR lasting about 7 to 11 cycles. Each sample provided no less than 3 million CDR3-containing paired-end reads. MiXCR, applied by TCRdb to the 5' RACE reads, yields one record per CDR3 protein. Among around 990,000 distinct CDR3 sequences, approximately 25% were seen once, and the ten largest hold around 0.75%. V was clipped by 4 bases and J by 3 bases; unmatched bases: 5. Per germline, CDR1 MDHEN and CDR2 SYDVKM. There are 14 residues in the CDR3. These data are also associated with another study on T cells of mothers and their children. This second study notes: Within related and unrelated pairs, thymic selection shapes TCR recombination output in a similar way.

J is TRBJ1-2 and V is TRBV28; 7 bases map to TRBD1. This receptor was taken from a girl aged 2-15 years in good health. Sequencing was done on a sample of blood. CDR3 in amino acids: CASSSGQSYYGYTF. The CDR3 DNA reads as TGTGCCAGCAGTTCGGGACAGTCTTACTATGGCTACACCTTC.